This T cell receptor (beta chain) was sequenced for a study of T-cell reconstitution after alpha-beta-depleted transplantation in children. Germline-derived CDR1 and CDR2 are SGHRS and YFSETQ. The length of the CDR3 is 14 residues. V shed 1 base and J shed 5 bases, with 12 bases lying between them. This clonotype was seen at least ten times. It was with unique molecular identifiers that the TCRbeta library was prepared. TCRdb itself ran the PCR reads through MiXCR, one entry per CDR3 protein. The repertoire consists of about 420,000 distinct CDR3 sequences, with roughly 11% occurring once and the leading ten covering 5% to 6.5%.

The origin of this receptor is a human donor who donated a stem cell graft to a child with acute myeloid leukemia. The V call is TRBV5-1, the J call TRBJ1-2; D is uncertain. The sequencing used PBMCs from the stem cell graft donor, collected from the stem cell graft. The CDR3 bases are TGCGCCAGCAGCTTGCCGGCCACGAGATATGGCTACACCTTC. This sequence encodes CASSLPATRYGYTF. The variable domain in full, completed from reference TRBV5-1 and TRBJ1-2, reads KAGVTQTPRYLIKTRGQQVTLSCSPISGHRSVSWYQQTPGQGLQFLFEYFSETQRNKGNFPGRFSGRQFSNSRSEMNVSTLELGDSALYLCASSLPATRYGYTFGSGTRLTVV.